This T cell receptor beta chain was captured in a study of Tregs in tolerant kidney transplant recipients (dated by TCRdb to the late 2010s). Background on the whole study: The study applied TCRbeta sequencing to find donor-specific regulatory T cells before combined kidney and bone marrow transplantation and then followed those same cells after transplant. Several methods of expanding Tregs specific for an allogeneic donor were compared by TCRbeta repertoire sequencing in 3 healthy controls. The investigation overall reported the following: Expanding Tregs with activated donor B cells appeared to identify the most biologically relevant and donor-specific TCRbeta repertoire. The study was limited by small patient numbers, and the findings need validation in larger populations and under other immunosuppression protocols. Biological reproducibility was not directly addressed, though technical replication error appeared minimal.

Details on this clone: Its binding antigen is unknown. No per-base quality is available; no much larger clone lies one base away.

Thawed PBMCs were FACS-sorted into unstimulated Tregs (CD4+CD25+CD127-), CD4+ non-Tregs (CD4+CD25-), CD4 cells and CD8 cells. Prior to Treg sorting, thawed PBMCs were rested overnight at 37 degrees C with 150 to 250 IU/ml IL-2. Healthy control blood was obtained either as purchased buffy coats or from healthy volunteers. Healthy control blood was processed to PBMCs with a Ficoll density gradient and then cryopreserved, whereas patient PBMCs were collected both before and after transplant. After removal of 3 bases from V and 4 bases from J, the junction retains 7 bases not matched to a gene. The germline V gene (reference sequence) supplies CDR1 SEHNR and CDR2 FQNEAQ. The CDR3 numbers 15 residues from cysteine through phenylalanine. This entry keeps only the CDR3 DNA: 45 bases, framed from base 1. Genomic DNA was extracted from sorted cells with the QIAGEN DNeasy Blood and Tissue Kit for TCRbeta CDR3 sequencing. Through immunoSEQ, high-throughput TCRbeta CDR3 sequencing was done commercially, including PCR amplification with internal controls and bias correction. Per the original workflow: Unique productive TCRbeta sequences were defined by CDR3 nucleotide sequence where primers matched, and otherwise by CDR3 amino acid sequence together with Vbeta and Jbeta genes. Sorting error was corrected by removing sequences shared between sorted populations at a frequency ratio of 2:1 or less, and the remaining shared sequences were assigned to the higher population. A sequence counted as donor-reactive if, in CFSE-low cells, the sequence had a frequency of at least 0.01% and was expanded at least 5-fold compared with unstimulated cells. Jensen-Shannon divergence calculated on the top 100 TCRbeta sequences ranked by frequency was used to measure repertoire divergence. For samples with multiple sequencing runs, sorting error was corrected separately for each run before the runs were pooled. The immuneACCESS repertoire file appears here via TCRdb, limited to in-frame rearrangements. These files lack a portion of the clones; in checked studies, under half of the deficit traces to unresolved V genes, and the cause of the others is not known. That table furnishes V, J and clone size, whereas the DNA furnished D and trimming. This sample has approximately 43,000 clones in its table, and more than 80% of those were observed once. Less than 0.75% of the sample is held by the ten biggest clonotypes.

This chain joins TRBV7-9 to TRBJ1-1, with 8 central nucleotides matching TRBD1. The specimen was Tregs from blood. The sequence came from a human donor in good health. The DNA reads TGTGCCAGCAGCTTGACCCGACAGGGGCTCACTGAAGCTTTCTTT. It codes for CASSLTRQGLTEAFF.